The source of this TCR beta chain is a study of vaccination and CD4 T cells after COVID-19. Overall study: Convalescent cases comprised eight to ten mild and one severe, all SARS-CoV-2 positive by nasal swab PCR. Overlapping SARS-CoV-2, HCoV-NL63, HCoV-OC43 and HCoV-229E spike peptides were used to stimulate cells. Regarding the study as a whole: Early post-infection timepoints were not included, and relatively few convalescent patients were studied.

This clonotype was observed a few times. Antigen unknown. Indicated treatment: 10-day PBMC culture with coronavirus spike peptide pools or control peptides (ViraFEST assay). In germline, CDR1 is MNHEY, CDR2 SVGAGI. V was pared by 0 bases and J by 0 bases, with 23 bases between. The CDR3 is 20 amino acids. The assay that was used to sequence DNA from cultured CD4+ T cells was the Oncomine TCR Beta short-read assay. Using its own MiXCR run on the PCR reads, TCRdb lists one record per CDR3 protein. The data contain roughly 14,000 distinct CDR3 sequences, 30% to 40% of them seen just once; the ten biggest clones take up roughly 5.5%.

J is TRBJ1-2 and V is TRBV6-5; D may be TRBD1 (5 bases). The sequencing here drew on CD4+ T cells from blood, cultured in vitro, taken before SARS-CoV-2 vaccination. This receptor was taken from a human donor who had recovered from COVID-19. This chain's CDR3 is CASSYSMARQGINSNYGYTF. CDR3 DNA: TGTGCCAGCAGTTACTCGATGGCCCGGCAGGGAATAAATTCTAACTATGGCTACACCTTC.